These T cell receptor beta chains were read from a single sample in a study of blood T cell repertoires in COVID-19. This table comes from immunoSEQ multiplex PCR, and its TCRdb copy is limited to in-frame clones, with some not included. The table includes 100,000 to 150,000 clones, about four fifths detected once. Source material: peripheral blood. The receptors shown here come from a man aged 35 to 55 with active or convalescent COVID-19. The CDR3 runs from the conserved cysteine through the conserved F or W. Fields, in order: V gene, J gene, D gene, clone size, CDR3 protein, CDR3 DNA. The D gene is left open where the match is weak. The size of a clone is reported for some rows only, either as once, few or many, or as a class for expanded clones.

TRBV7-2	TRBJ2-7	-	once	CASSLEGTGPSYEQYF	TGTGCCAGCAGCTTAGAGGGCACAGGGCCCTCCTACGAGCAGTACTTC
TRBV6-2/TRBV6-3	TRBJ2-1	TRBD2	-	CASSYVSSGGNEQFF	TGTGCCAGCAGTTACGTGTCTAGCGGGGGTAATGAGCAGTTCTTC
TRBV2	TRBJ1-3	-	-	CASREVWPSSGNTIYF	TGTGCCAGCAGGGAGGTTTGGCCGTCCTCTGGAAACACCATATATTTT
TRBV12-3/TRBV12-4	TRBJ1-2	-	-	CASSLSAGVSYTF	TGTGCCAGCAGCCTTTCCGCAGGGGTTAGCTACACCTTC
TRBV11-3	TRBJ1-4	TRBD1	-	CASSPGTGENEKLFF	TGTGCCAGCAGCCCCGGGACAGGGGAAAATGAAAAACTGTTTTTT
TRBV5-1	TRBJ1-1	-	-	CASSYDISNTEAFF	TGCGCCAGCAGCTACGACATTTCAAACACTGAAGCTTTCTTT
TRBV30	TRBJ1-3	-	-	CASQGWDTIYF	TGTGCCTCTCAGGGGTGGGACACCATATATTTT
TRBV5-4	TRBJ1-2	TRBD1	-	CASSFGDRTHGYTF	TGTGCCAGCAGCTTTGGGGACAGGACCCATGGCTACACCTTC
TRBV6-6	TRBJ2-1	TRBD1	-	CASSPGQGHSEQFF	TGTGCCAGCAGTCCGGGACAGGGGCACTCGGAACAGTTCTTC
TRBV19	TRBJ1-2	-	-	CASRSNYGYTF	TGTGCCAGTAGGTCAAACTATGGCTACACCTTC
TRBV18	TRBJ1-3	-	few	CASSPKKSDTGNTIYF	TGTGCCAGCTCACCGAAGAAGTCTGACACTGGAAACACCATATATTTT
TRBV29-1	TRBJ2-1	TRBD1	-	CSVERQGGEQFF	TGCAGCGTTGAACGACAGGGCGGTGAGCAGTTCTTC
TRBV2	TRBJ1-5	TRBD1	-	CASTTQGALNQPQHF	TGTGCCAGCACCACACAGGGGGCCCTCAATCAGCCCCAGCATTTT
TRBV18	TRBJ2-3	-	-	CASSPFSGRDTQYF	TGTGCCAGCTCACCATTTTCTGGGAGGGATACGCAGTATTTT
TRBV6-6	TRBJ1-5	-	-	CASSSGEVSNQPQHF	TGTGCCAGCAGTTCCGGGGAGGTTAGCAATCAGCCCCAGCATTTT
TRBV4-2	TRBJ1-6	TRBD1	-	CASSQRDRGPSPLHF	TGTGCCAGCAGCCAGCGGGACAGAGGCCCTTCACCCCTCCACTTT
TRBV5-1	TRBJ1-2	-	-	CASSPQGGGYTF	TGCGCCAGCAGCCCCCAGGGCGGAGGCTACACCTTC
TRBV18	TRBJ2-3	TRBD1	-	CASSRTGVGDTQYF	TGTGCCAGCTCGCGGACAGGGGTAGGGGATACGCAGTATTTT
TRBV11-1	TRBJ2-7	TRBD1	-	CASSLRQGSYEQYF	TGTGCCAGCAGCCTTCGACAGGGGAGCTACGAGCAGTACTTC
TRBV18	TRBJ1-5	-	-	CASSRTQEGPQHF	TGTGCCAGCTCACGGACTCAAGAGGGACCCCAGCATTTT
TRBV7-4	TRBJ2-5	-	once	CASSPLGGRETQYF	TGTGCCAGCAGTCCTCTCGGGGGACGGGAGACCCAGTACTTC
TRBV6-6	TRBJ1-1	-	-	CASSRQEKGTEAFF	TGTGCCAGCAGCCGACAGGAAAAAGGCACTGAAGCTTTCTTT
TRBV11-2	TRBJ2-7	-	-	CASSLERQYF	TGTGCCAGCAGCTTAGAGAGGCAGTACTTC
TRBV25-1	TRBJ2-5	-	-	CASAPRGIRGTQYF	TGTGCCAGCGCCCCCCGTGGGATCAGGGGGACCCAGTACTTC
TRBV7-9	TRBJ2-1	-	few	CASSPRSGKGTHNEQFF	TGTGCCAGCAGCCCCCGGTCTGGGAAGGGGACTCACAATGAGCAGTTCTTC
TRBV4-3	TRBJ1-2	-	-	CASSQEDSLGYGYTF	TGCGCCAGCAGCCAAGAAGACAGCTTAGGCTATGGCTACACCTTC
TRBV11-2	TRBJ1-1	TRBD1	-	CASSPTYLRTGSTEAFF	TGTGCCAGCAGCCCGACTTATCTCCGGACAGGGAGCACTGAAGCTTTCTTT
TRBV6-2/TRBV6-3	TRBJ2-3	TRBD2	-	CASSYPSLAGGPDTQYF	TGTGCCAGCAGTTACCCATCCCTCGCGGGGGGCCCAGATACGCAGTATTTT
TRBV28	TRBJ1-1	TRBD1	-	CASSRTGGEAFF	TGTGCCAGCAGTCGAACAGGGGGTGAAGCTTTCTTT
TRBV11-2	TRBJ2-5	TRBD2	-	CASSPARSGGIGETQYF	TGTGCCAGCAGCCCCGCTCGTAGCGGGGGGATAGGAGAGACCCAGTACTTC
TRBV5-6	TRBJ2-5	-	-	CASSSNRAPQETQYF	TGTGCCAGCAGCTCTAACAGGGCACCTCAAGAGACCCAGTACTTC
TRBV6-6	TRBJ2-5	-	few	CASSYPKETQYF	TGTGCCAGCAGTTACCCAAAAGAGACCCAGTACTTC
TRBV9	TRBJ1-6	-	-	CARTAGAFPNSPLHF	TGTGCCCGGACCGCAGGGGCATTCCCTAATTCACCCCTCCACTTT
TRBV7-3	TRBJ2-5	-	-	CASSSGRGKAQYF	TGTGCCAGCAGCTCCGGGCGGGGAAAAGCCCAGTACTTC
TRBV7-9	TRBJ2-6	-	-	CASSPIYYVSGANVLTF	TGTGCCAGCAGCCCTATTTATTATGTCTCTGGGGCCAACGTCCTGACTTTC
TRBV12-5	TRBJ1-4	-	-	CASGLTGTTNEKLFF	TGTGCTAGTGGTTTGACAGGGACAACTAATGAAAAACTGTTTTTT
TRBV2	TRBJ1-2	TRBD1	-	CASSEGQGSIYGYTF	TGTGCCAGCAGTGAAGGACAGGGGTCTATCTATGGCTACACCTTC
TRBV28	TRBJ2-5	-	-	CASSFNEEETQYF	TGTGCCAGCAGTTTCAACGAGGAAGAGACCCAGTACTTC